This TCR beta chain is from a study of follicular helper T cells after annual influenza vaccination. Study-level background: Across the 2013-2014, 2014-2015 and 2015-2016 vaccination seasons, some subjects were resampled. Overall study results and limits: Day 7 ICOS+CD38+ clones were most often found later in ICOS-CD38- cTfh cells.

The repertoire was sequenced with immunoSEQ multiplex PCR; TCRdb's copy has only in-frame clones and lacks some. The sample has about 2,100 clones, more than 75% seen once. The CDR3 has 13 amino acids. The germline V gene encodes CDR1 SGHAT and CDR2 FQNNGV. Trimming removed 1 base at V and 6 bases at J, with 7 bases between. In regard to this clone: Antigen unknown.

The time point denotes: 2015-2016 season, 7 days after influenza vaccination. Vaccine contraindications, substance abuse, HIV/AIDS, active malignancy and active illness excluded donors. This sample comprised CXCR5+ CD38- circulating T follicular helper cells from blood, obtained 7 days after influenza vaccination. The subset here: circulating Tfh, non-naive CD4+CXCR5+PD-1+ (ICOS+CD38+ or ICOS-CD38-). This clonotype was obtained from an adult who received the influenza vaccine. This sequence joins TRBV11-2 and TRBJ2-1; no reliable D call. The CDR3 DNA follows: TGTGCCAGCAGCTTAGTATGGGGCAATGAGCAGTTCTTC. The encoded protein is CASSLVWGNEQFF.